These 25 T cell receptor beta chains originate from one sample sequenced in a study of T cells in Graves' hyperthyroidism and ophthalmopathy (dated by TCRdb to the late 2010s). Library prep was done by multiplex PCR. Data came from an Illumina HiSeq 2000. The TCR beta CDR3 regions were amplified from RNA transcripts. The TCR CDR3 was subjected to a first round of RT-PCR using the HTBI primer set and the Qiagen OneStep RT-PCR kit. TCRdb's own reprocessing of the public reads used fastp at Q25 and MiXCR and kept productive beta chains. For every CDR3 protein sequence, its rows merge into one entry that carries the most common genes and DNA. Within this sample are about 640,000 distinct CDR3 sequences, with about 14% of them counted one time only. Roughly an eighth of the sample belongs to the ten largest clones. Sequencing was performed on blood. All receptors derive from a woman between 50 and 59 years old with Graves' ophthalmopathy.

This chain uses TRBV24-1 with TRBJ2-5; D remains unclear. This CDR3 has 14 amino acids. Germline lookup yields CDR1 KGHDR and CDR2 SFDVKD. V dropped 1 base and J dropped 1 base, with 6 bases sitting between them. As DNA, the CDR3 is TGTGCCACCAGTGATTTAGGGTTCCAAGAGACCCAGTACTTC. Translated: CATSDLGFQETQYF.

The chain uses TRBV14 and TRBJ2-5, with TRBD2 matching 7 bases. Germline V gene data show CDR1 as SGHDN and CDR2 as FVKESK. The V gene end was trimmed by 1 base and the J gene end by 5 bases; junction bases not matched to a gene: 16. CDR3 length equals 18 residues. The CDR3 region is CASSQAPSGYYKGETQYF. CDR3 sequence (DNA): TGTGCCAGCAGCCAAGCCCCTAGCGGATACTACAAGGGGGAGACCCAGTACTTC.

There are a few counts of this clonotype. The chain employs TRBV4-1 and TRBJ2-3; D perhaps matches TRBD2 (5 bases). The V gene's germline CDR1 is MGHRA and CDR2 YSYEKL. V gave up 0 bases and J gave up 3 bases, with 16 bases separating them. The CDR3 consists of 17 residues. The CDR3: CASSQDWTSGITDTQYF. CDR3 nucleotides: TGCGCCAGCAGCCAAGATTGGACGAGCGGCATAACAGATACGCAGTATTTT.

This clonotype was seen many times. The chain uses TRBV11-3 and TRBJ1-1; 7 nucleotides match TRBD1. Germline lookup yields CDR1 SGHNT and CDR2 YENEEA. The CDR3 contains 14 residues. V was clipped by 3 bases and J by 2 bases; unmatched bases: 3. The CDR3 coding sequence is TGTGCCAGCAGCTTCGACAGGGAAAACACTGAAGCTTTCTTT. It translates to CASSFDRENTEAFF.

This clonotype was observed at least ten times. V usage is TRBV5-1 and J usage is TRBJ1-4; unclear D gene. The CDR3 covers 13 residues. V lost 2 bases and J 7 bases, leaving 9 bases between the germline ends. Germline V gene lookup returns CDR1 SGHRS and CDR2 YFSETQ. The CDR3 nucleotides are TGCGCCAGCAGCTTAGACTTGGGTGAAAAACTGTTTTTT. Residues: CASSLDLGEKLFF.

V gene TRBV29-1 combines with J gene TRBJ1-2, with TRBD1 matching 7 bases. The CDR3 is 11 residues long. The germline gives CDR1 SQVTM, CDR2 ANQGSEA. Trimming took 5 bases from V and 4 from J; bases not matched to a gene: 1. The CDR3 coding sequence is TGCAGCGTTAGGGGGCTCTATGGCTACACCTTC. It translates to CSVRGLYGYTF.

This clonotype has at least ten counts. The V call is TRBV7-8, the J call TRBJ2-5; 9 bases are shared with TRBD1. The CDR3 covers 15 residues. The junction had 8 bases not matched to a gene; V was cut back by 4 bases and J by 5 bases. Germline V gives CDR1 SGHVS, CDR2 FQNEAQ. CDR3 bases: TGTGCCAGCAGCTCGAACAGGGGGCAGAGGGAGACCCAGTACTTC. It codes for CASSSNRGQRETQYF.

This clonotype was picked up a small number of times. V and J are TRBV9 and TRBJ2-7; a weak D match, TRBD2 (5 bases). The CDR3 runs 15 residues. CDR1 and CDR2 (germline): SGDLS, YYNGEE. V was cut by 0 bases and J by 3 bases, with 13 bases left in between. The CDR3 loop reads CASSVDSVPNYEQYF. CDR3 DNA sequence: TGTGCCAGCAGCGTAGATAGCGTACCTAACTACGAGCAGTACTTC. The variable domain in full, with the rest retrieved from reference TRBV9 and TRBJ2-7, is DSGVTQTPKHLITATGQRVTLRCSPRSGDLSVYWYQQSLDQGLQFLIQYYNGEERAKGNILERFSAQQFPDLHSELNLSSLELGDSALYFCASSVDSVPNYEQYFGPGTRLTVT.

This clonotype was seen repeatedly, ten times or more. The chain is built from TRBV2 and TRBJ1-5; maybe TRBD1 (5 bases). Germline V gives CDR1 SNHLY, CDR2 FYNNEI. This CDR3 is built from 15 residues. V gave up 7 bases and J gave up 4 bases, with 17 bases separating them. CDR3 bases: TGTGCCAGCATAAAGGGGCTCGAAAGTAATCAGCCCCAGCATTTT. Protein product: CASIKGLESNQPQHF.

This clonotype appeared a few times. This sequence joins TRBV29-1 and TRBJ2-7, with 8 bases that match TRBD2. Germline V gene data show CDR1 as SQVTM and CDR2 as ANQGSEA. The CDR3 consists of 18 residues. V was pared by 8 bases and J by 4 bases, with 25 bases of the junction left unmatched. CDR3 amino acids: CSLPPRDYGRAHNYEQYF. The CDR3, as DNA: TGCAGCCTTCCCCCCAGGGATTACGGGAGGGCCCATAATTACGAGCAGTACTTC.

This clonotype came up many times. The junction differs from germline at one of its ends, possibly a read error. This chain links TRBV14 with TRBJ1-1, with D possibly being TRBD1 (5 bases). The CDR3 contains 17 residues. The germline V gene has CDR1 SGHDN and CDR2 FVKESK. The CDR3 DNA reads TGTGCCAGCAGCCAAGCCCTAACATCCCCAGGGAACGCTGAAGCTTTCTTT. The encoded protein is CASSQALTSPGNAEAFF.

J is TRBJ2-7 and V is TRBV7-2, with 7 bases that match TRBD2. The CDR3 has 16 residues. Trimming at V came to 1 base and at J to 4 bases, leaving 10 bases not matched to a gene. CDR1 and CDR2 from the germline V gene are SGHTA and FQGNSA. For the CDR3, the DNA is TGTGCCAGCAGCTTAGTTCGAGCGGGATCCGATTACGAGCAGTACTTC. Amino acid sequence: CASSLVRAGSDYEQYF.

The rearrangement links TRBV12-3 or TRBV12-4 to TRBJ2-1; 8 bases match TRBD2. After removal of 7 bases from V and 6 bases from J, the junction contained 8 bases not matched to a gene. The CDR3 sequence is 14 residues long. The CDR3 DNA reads as TGTGCCAGCAACAGACTAGCGAGACGCAATGAGCAGTTCTTC. Translating it yields CASNRLARRNEQFF.

This clonotype was seen a few times. The chain joins TRBV7-3 to TRBJ2-1; 14 bases agree with TRBD2. Trimming at V came to 1 base and at J to 9 bases, leaving 5 bases not matched to a gene. CDR3 length: 16 amino acids. Per germline, CDR1 SGHTA and CDR2 FQGTGA. In DNA, the CDR3 is TGTGCCAGCAGCTTAAGTGGGACTAGCGGGAGAATTGAGCAGTTCTTC. Encoded protein: CASSLSGTSGRIEQFF.

The V gene is TRBV24-1, the J gene TRBJ2-5; D not certain. This CDR3 is 11 amino acids long. Per germline, CDR1 KGHDR and CDR2 SFDVKD. V lost 6 bases, J lost 4 bases, and 5 bases lay in between. The CDR3 here is CATSHGETQYF. CDR3 in DNA: TGTGCCACCAGTCATGGAGAGACCCAGTACTTC.

In this sample, this clonotype turned up many times. As DNA, the CDR3 is TGTGCCAGCAGCAACACAGGGTCCGAGCAGTACTTC. It specifies CASSNTGSEQYF. The chain employs TRBV7-6 and TRBJ2-7, with D possibly TRBD1 on 6 matching bases. The CDR3 sequence is 12 residues long. Germline V gene sequence: CDR1 SGHVS, CDR2 FNYEAQ. Deletions cut 5 bases from V and 6 bases from J, with 11 bases between.

The rearrangement uses TRBV7-9 and TRBJ2-2; the match to TRBD2 covers 8 bases. The ends lost 1 base at V and 9 bases at J; junction bases unmatched: 4. The CDR3 contains 14 residues. Germline loops: CDR1 SEHNR, CDR2 FQNEAQ (reference sequence). The CDR3 bases are TGTGCCAGCAGCTTAGAGTCTAGCGGGCGGGAGCTGTTTTTT. Translated, it gives CASSLESSGRELFF.

This clonotype occurred many times. CDR3 sequence: CASSQEDRGTGELFF. CDR3 DNA sequence: TGTGCCAGCAGCCAAGAGGACAGGGGGACCGGGGAGCTGTTTTTT. This chain joins TRBV3-1 and TRBJ2-2; 10 bases are shared with TRBD1. After removal of 0 bases from V and 5 bases from J, the junction contained 0 bases not matched to a gene. CDR3 size: 15 residues. Germline CDR1 is LGHDT and CDR2 is YNNKEL (reference sequence).

In this sample, this clonotype turned up a few times. This may come from a read error, since a much larger clone is one base off. The rearrangement joins TRBV2 to TRBJ2-7, with D possibly called TRBD1 or TRBD2 (5 bases each). V was pared by 8 bases and J by 2 bases, with 13 bases between. CDR3 size: 13 residues. The germline CDR1 and CDR2 sequences are SNHLY and FYNNEI. CDR3 in amino acids: CASQRGTTYEQYF. For the CDR3, the DNA is TGTGCCAGCCAACGGGGCACTACCTACGAGCAGTACTTC.

As DNA, the CDR3 is TGTGCCAGCAGCTTAGCCCAGACTAGCGGGAGGGCCTGGGACGAGCAGTACTTC. The encoded protein is CASSLAQTSGRAWDEQYF. The gene calls are TRBV2 and TRBJ2-7, with 14 bases fitting TRBD2. V gave up 6 bases and J gave up 5 bases; unmatched junction bases: 15. The length of the CDR3 is 18 residues. The germline CDR1 and CDR2 sequences are SNHLY and FYNNEI.

The V and J genes are TRBV18 and TRBJ2-1, with TRBD1 matching 11 bases. The CDR3 sequence is 16 residues long. With 0 bases clipped from V and 7 bases from J, the junction kept 5 bases outside the gene matches. Germline CDR1 reads KGHSH; CDR2 reads LQKENI. CDR3 DNA sequence: TGTGCCAGCTCACCACCAGGGACAGGGGGTCGTAATGAGCAGTTCTTC. It is translated as CASSPPGTGGRNEQFF.

This clonotype showed up just a few times. The rearrangement uses TRBV7-9 and TRBJ1-2, with TRBD1 identical over 7 bases. There are 14 residues in the CDR3. Germline lookup yields CDR1 SEHNR and CDR2 FQNEAQ (reference sequence). After removal of 5 bases from V and 4 bases from J, the junction contained 7 bases not matched to a gene. The CDR3: CASSPGPGGYGYTF. The CDR3, as DNA: TGTGCCAGCAGCCCGGGCCCAGGGGGCTATGGCTACACCTTC.

Ten or more counts support this clonotype. This chain uses TRBV24-1 with TRBJ2-5; 16 bases are shared with TRBD2. CDR1 is KGHDR and CDR2 is SFDVKD in the germline V gene. The V and J ends lost 5 bases and 4 bases, in that order; junction bases with no gene match: 12. This CDR3 comprises 19 residues. CDR3 sequence: CATSGYGTSGRGVGETQYF. CDR3 nucleotide sequence: TGTGCCACCAGTGGCTACGGGACTAGCGGGAGGGGAGTTGGAGAGACCCAGTACTTC.

V gene TRBV19 combines with J gene TRBJ2-1; 10 positions match TRBD1. V shed 6 bases and J 2 bases; nucleotides not matched to a gene: 10. This CDR3 has 17 amino acids. Germline V CDR1 and CDR2: LNHDA, SQIVND (reference sequence). The CDR3 sequence is CASSPPVGQGTYNEQFF. The CDR3 DNA is TGTGCCAGTAGCCCCCCTGTGGGACAGGGGACCTACAATGAGCAGTTCTTC.

The chain carries TRBV7-9 and TRBJ2-1; maybe TRBD1 (5 bases). Trimming removed 4 bases from V and 2 bases from J, with 12 bases in between. This CDR3 spans 15 amino acids. Germline V gene lookup returns CDR1 SEHNR and CDR2 FQNEAQ (reference sequence). The CDR3 DNA reads TGTGCCAGCAGCTCCCGTCAGGGTCCCTACAATGAGCAGTTCTTC. Amino acid sequence: CASSSRQGPYNEQFF. Using reference TRBV7-9 and TRBJ2-1 for the parts outside the CDR3, the full variable domain is DTGVSQNPRHKITKRGQNVTFRCDPISEHNRLYWYRQTLGQGPEFLTYFQNEAQLEKSRLLSDRFSAERPKGSFSTLEIQRTEQGDSAMYLCASSSRQGPYNEQFFGPGTRLTVL.